The clone carrying this TCR beta chain is deemed medium-sized. Its antigen is undetermined. These data come from a study of radiation and T cells in renal cell carcinoma. Study-level points and caveats: Top tumor clonotypes rose in blood 2 weeks post-radiation, then contracted.

Sequenced by immunoSEQ multiplex PCR; TCRdb stores in-frame clones only, minus some. The sample contains 120,000 or so clones, 80% to 90% of which appear only once. As for time point: blood 2 weeks post-SBRT. The treatment denotes: 15 Gy SBRT to primary tumor, nephrectomy 4 weeks later. Germline loops: CDR1 LGHNA, CDR2 YSLEER. V shed 9 bases and J 6 bases; nucleotides not matched to a gene: 11. This CDR3 has 14 amino acids. This receptor was taken from a woman aged 55-70 years with renal cell carcinoma. Specimen: blood, collected from a patient whose treatment included radiotherapy and nephrectomy. The gene calls are TRBV4-3 and TRBJ2-1, with TRBD2 identical over 7 bases. The CDR3 loop reads CASTSSGEGNEQFF. Written as DNA, the CDR3 is TGCGCCAGTACTTCTAGCGGAGAGGGCAATGAGCAGTTCTTC.